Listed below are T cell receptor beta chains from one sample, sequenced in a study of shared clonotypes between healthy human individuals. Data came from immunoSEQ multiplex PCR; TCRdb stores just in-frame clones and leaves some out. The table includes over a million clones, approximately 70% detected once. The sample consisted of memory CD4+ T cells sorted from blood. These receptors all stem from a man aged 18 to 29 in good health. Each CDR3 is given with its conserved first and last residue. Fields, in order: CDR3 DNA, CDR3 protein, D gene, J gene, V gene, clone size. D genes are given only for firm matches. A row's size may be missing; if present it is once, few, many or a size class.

TGTGCCAGCTCACCAGGGGATAGGCAATCGAAGTTCTTC	CASSPGDRQSKFF	NA	TRBJ2-1	TRBV18	NA
TGTGCCAGCAGCTTATGGGCGGATAACTATGGCTACACCTTC	CASSLWADNYGYTF	NA	TRBJ1-2	TRBV7-9	NA
TGTGCCAGCAGCGAAGCAAACTATGGCTACACCTTC	CASSEANYGYTF	NA	TRBJ1-2	TRBV9	NA
TGTGCCAGCAGCCCCAGCCCCGGACAGACAACAGATACGCAGTATTTT	CASSPSPGQTTDTQYF	NA	TRBJ2-3	TRBV9	NA
TGCGCCAGCAGCTTGGCTGGGGCAAGCTCTGGAAACACCATATATTTT	CASSLAGASSGNTIYF	NA	TRBJ1-3	TRBV5-1	NA
TGTGCCAGCAGCTTCAGCGACACCGGGGAGCTGTTTTTT	CASSFSDTGELFF	NA	TRBJ2-2	TRBV5-4	NA
TGTGCCAGCAGCCCCCGACTAGCGGGAGCTAATCCGTGGTTCTTC	CASSPRLAGANPWFF	TRBD2	TRBJ2-1	TRBV5-4	NA
TGCGCCAGCAGCCAAGATGACAGGAGTAACTATGGCTACACCTTC	CASSQDDRSNYGYTF	NA	TRBJ1-2	TRBV4-3	NA
TGCGCCAGCAGCCAAGTGGTTGTGGGGGGCCCTGGCAATGAGCAGTTCTTC	CASSQVVVGGPGNEQFF	NA	TRBJ2-1	TRBV4-1	NA
TGTGCTAGCAGAACAGGACTAGACAACACCGGGGAGCTGTTTTTT	CASRTGLDNTGELFF	TRBD2	TRBJ2-2	TRBV7-7	NA
TGCGCCAGGGGTTCCGGGAGGCGTCACGAGCAGTACTTC	CARGSGRRHEQYF	TRBD2	TRBJ2-7	TRBV10-2	once
TGTGCCGTAGGGACAGGGTTGACCTACGAGCAGTACTTC	CAVGTGLTYEQYF	TRBD1	TRBJ2-7	TRBV10-3	NA
TGTGCCAGCAGCGTAGCTGCAGCGGGGGTGCGGTACAATGAGCAGTTCTTC	CASSVAAAGVRYNEQFF	TRBD2	TRBJ2-1	TRBV9	NA
TGTGCCAGCTCACCACGGAACACTGAAGCTTTCTTT	CASSPRNTEAFF	NA	TRBJ1-1	TRBV18	few
TGTGCCAGCAGCTTAGATAAGGACCCGAGAGGCTACACCTTC	CASSLDKDPRGYTF	NA	TRBJ1-2	TRBV11-2	few
TGTGCCAGCAGTCGCGGGACAGGGGGTAATCAGCCCCAGCATTTT	CASSRGTGGNQPQHF	TRBD1	TRBJ1-5	TRBV6-5	NA
TGTGCCAGCAGCGCATCAGGGAACACCGGGGAGCTGTTTTTT	CASSASGNTGELFF	NA	TRBJ2-2	TRBV7-6	NA
TGTGCCAGCAGCGTAGTCTCCAGTCACACAGATACGCAGTATTTT	CASSVVSSHTDTQYF	NA	TRBJ2-3	TRBV9	few
TGTGCAAGTCGCTTAGTGAGGCTAGGAGAGACCCAGTACTTC	CASRLVRLGETQYF	NA	TRBJ2-5	TRBV12-2	NA
TGTGCCATCAGTGAGTACGGACCCACAGATACGCAGTATTTT	CAISEYGPTDTQYF	NA	TRBJ2-3	TRBV10-3	NA
TGTGCCAGCAGAGCCCCGGGACTAGCGGGAAGCAATGAGCAGTTCTTC	CASRAPGLAGSNEQFF	TRBD2	TRBJ2-1	TRBV2	few
TGTGCCAGTAGACAAAGGCCGCTCCCCTATGGCTACACCTTC	CASRQRPLPYGYTF	NA	TRBJ1-2	TRBV19	many
TGTGCCAGCAAACGACAGGGAGGTCCCGGGGAGCTGTTTTTT	CASKRQGGPGELFF	NA	TRBJ2-2	TRBV6-1	NA
TGTGCCAGCATGGATGAGACAAACACTGAAGCTTTCTTT	CASMDETNTEAFF	NA	TRBJ1-1	TRBV28	NA
TGTGCCAGCACCCTCAGGGCGGCGGGGAGAGAAAAACTGTTTTTT	CASTLRAAGREKLFF	NA	TRBJ1-4	TRBV2	once
TGTGCTAGTGGTTTGGGACCGACAGGGCATAGCAATCAGCCCCAGCATTTT	CASGLGPTGHSNQPQHF	TRBD1	TRBJ1-5	TRBV12-5	NA
TGTGCCAGCAGCCCCTTCCTTAACTATGGCTACACCTTC	CASSPFLNYGYTF	NA	TRBJ1-2	TRBV7-1	NA
TGTGCCAGCAGTGAGCAAGAACGAGGCACTGAAGCTTTCTTT	CASSEQERGTEAFF	NA	TRBJ1-1	TRBV2	many
TGCGCCAGCAGCCAAGGGGCTAGCGGGAGTTGGAGTGAGCAGTTCTTC	CASSQGASGSWSEQFF	TRBD2	TRBJ2-1	TRBV4-3	NA
TGTGCCAGCAGCTTCGAAGGACAGTCAAATTCACCCCTCCACTTT	CASSFEGQSNSPLHF	NA	TRBJ1-6	TRBV11-2	NA
TGTGCCAGCAGCAGGGACGGGGTCGCCATGAACACTGAAGCTTTCTTT	CASSRDGVAMNTEAFF	NA	TRBJ1-1	TRBV7-3	NA
TGTGCCAGCAGCCCCCGACAGTATGAGCAGTACTTC	CASSPRQYEQYF	NA	TRBJ2-7	TRBV2	NA
TGTGCCAGCAGCGTCCGCACTACAACCAGTGAGCAGTTCTTC	CASSVRTTTSEQFF	NA	TRBJ2-1	TRBV9	NA
TGTGCCAGCACCGGGACTAGCGATCATGAGCAGTTCTTC	CASTGTSDHEQFF	TRBD2	TRBJ2-1	TRBV5-4	NA
TGTGCCTGGGGACTAGCGGGGGCCTTAAAGACCCAGTACTTC	CAWGLAGALKTQYF	TRBD2	TRBJ2-5	TRBV30	NA
TGTGCCTGGAACCCTGGACAGCGTTTAAATCAGCCCCAGCATTTT	CAWNPGQRLNQPQHF	NA	TRBJ1-5	TRBV30	NA
TGTGCCAGCAGCTTAATCGGGCGGGGGGAGCAAGAGACCCAGTACTTC	CASSLIGRGEQETQYF	TRBD2	TRBJ2-5	TRBV7-2	NA
TGCGCCAGCAGCCAAGACCGCCAGGGGGCCGCACGGTTT	CASSQDRQGAARF	TRBD1	TRBJ2-3	TRBV4-3	NA
TGCGCCAGCAGCCAGGGGGGGTACGGGGAGACCCAGTACTTC	CASSQGGYGETQYF	TRBD2	TRBJ2-5	TRBV4-1	few
TGTGCCAGCAGTCCCTTTAGCGGGAGGGCCTCTAATGAGCAGTTCTTC	CASSPFSGRASNEQFF	TRBD2	TRBJ2-1	TRBV2	NA
TGTGCCAGCAGCCCAAGGGCGGGGGGCGCACACTTC	CASSPRAGGAHF	TRBD2	TRBJ2-7	TRBV7-8	once
TGCGCCAGCAGCCCCAGTGGGGTTTTCTACGAGCAGTACTTC	CASSPSGVFYEQYF	NA	TRBJ2-7	TRBV5-1	NA
TGTGCCAGCAGCTTAACCGCCGGGACAGATTTCTCTGGAAACACCATATATTTT	CASSLTAGTDFSGNTIYF	TRBD1	TRBJ1-3	TRBV7-9	NA
TGTGCCAGCAGCTTAGGTGGGGGGGCCGCAGGCACAGATACGCAGTATTTT	CASSLGGGAAGTDTQYF	NA	TRBJ2-3	TRBV11-1	NA
TGCGCCAGCAGCTTTGGAGTTGAAGCGGGGGTAAACGAGCAGTACTTC	CASSFGVEAGVNEQYF	TRBD2	TRBJ2-7	TRBV5-1	NA
TGCGCCAGCAGCTTGGAGGAGCGGACCGGGGAGCTGTTTTTT	CASSLEERTGELFF	NA	TRBJ2-2	TRBV5-1	NA
TGTGCCAGTCACCGATCGGGGGGATCCACCGGGGAGCTGTTTTTT	CASHRSGGSTGELFF	TRBD2	TRBJ2-2	TRBV18	NA
TGTGCCCGGGGCTGGGGGACTGAAGCTTTCTTT	CARGWGTEAFF	NA	TRBJ1-1	TRBV30	NA
TGCGCCAGCAGCCAAGTCGTAGGGACCTACGAGCAGTACTTC	CASSQVVGTYEQYF	NA	TRBJ2-7	TRBV4-1	NA